This T cell receptor (beta chain) emerged from a study of glioma-infiltrating T cells after dendritic cell vaccination (dated by TCRdb to the mid-2010s). In terms of the full investigation: The cohort included around 15 glioblastoma patients drawn from Phase I and II dendritic cell vaccination trials, of whom 9 were newly diagnosed and 6 had recurrent disease. Patients received autologous tumor lysate-pulsed dendritic cell vaccination between about 2002 and 2013. Each patient got three intradermal injections of the dendritic cell vaccine, spaced at biweekly intervals, in the arm below the axilla. Tumor-infiltrating lymphocyte content was quantified and tumor and blood repertoires were compared in dendritic cell-vaccinated glioblastoma patients by deep sequencing of TCR beta CDR3 regions. The vaccine was prepared from monocyte-derived dendritic cells that were cultured for roughly 7 days with IL-4 and GM-CSF and then pulsed overnight with autologous tumor lysate. Survival after dendritic cell vaccination was correlated with TCR sequencing metrics, such as TIL content and the overlap between tumor and blood repertoires. Findings and caveats that apply to the study as a whole: TCR clonality showed no direct relationship with survival, which suggests that a diverse polyclonal response may be important. After dendritic cell vaccination, a higher estimated pretreatment TIL content predicted longer time to progression and overall survival. The three-group TCR overlap response model was described as speculative and requiring prospective validation. The cohort was small and heterogeneous, only a few patients had full blood and tumor sets, and even fewer had initial-recurrent tumor pairs.

Using the immunoSEQ assay, TCRB CDR3 regions were amplified from 1.5 to 2 micrograms of genomic DNA, or from all available DNA when less than that was on hand. For multiplex PCR, 60 forward primers for TCR V beta segments and 13 reverse primers for J beta segments were used. To estimate reads per starting template, synthetic control templates were spiked into each sample at limiting dilution. The Illumina HiSeq System generated sequencing reads of 87 bp. As for the authors' bioinformatics: To remove PCR and sequencing errors, closely related sequences were merged with a nearest neighbor algorithm. TCR overlap was measured as the percentage of unique tumor TCR beta sequences that were also present in the peripheral blood of the same patient. Sourced from immuneACCESS, this table was stored by TCRdb with only in-frame sequences that have V and J called. A share of the clones is absent; for the studies checked, an unresolved V gene accounts for under half, and the remainder has no known explanation. For V, J and clone size, that table is used; D and trimming come from the DNA. The sample table holds approximately 50,000 clones, of which 85% to 90% were seen once. The top ten hold roughly 8.5% of the sample.

The time point label on this specimen signifies: after dendritic cell vaccination, including at tumor progression/relapse. To be selected, patients needed enough residual fresh-frozen tumor tissue and more than two years of available survival data. Molecular status otherwise varied across the glioblastoma patients, but none of them carried an isocitrate dehydrogenase mutation. PBMC were collected before vaccination, two weeks after the third vaccination, and at tumor progression if progression occurred. The Qiagen DNeasy Blood extraction Kit was used for extraction of genomic DNA. The germline V end is reduced by 6 bases and the J end by 0 bases; junction bases left unmatched: 1. The CDR3 measures 15 amino acids from cysteine to phenylalanine. The kept DNA is CDR3 alone, 45 bases in frame from the first base. The CDR1 and CDR2 encoded by the germline V gene are MDHEN and SYDVKM. In regard to this clone: The target of this receptor is not known. No clone much larger than this one lies a single base away; base qualities are absent.

This receptor was taken from a human donor with glioblastoma. This specimen was blood, taken after dendritic cell vaccination. The chain employs TRBV28 and TRBJ1-4; the central 10 bases match TRBD1. The base sequence is TGTGCCAGCAGGACAGGGGGCTCAACTAATGAAAAACTGTTTTTT. Its coded protein is CASRTGGSTNEKLFF.